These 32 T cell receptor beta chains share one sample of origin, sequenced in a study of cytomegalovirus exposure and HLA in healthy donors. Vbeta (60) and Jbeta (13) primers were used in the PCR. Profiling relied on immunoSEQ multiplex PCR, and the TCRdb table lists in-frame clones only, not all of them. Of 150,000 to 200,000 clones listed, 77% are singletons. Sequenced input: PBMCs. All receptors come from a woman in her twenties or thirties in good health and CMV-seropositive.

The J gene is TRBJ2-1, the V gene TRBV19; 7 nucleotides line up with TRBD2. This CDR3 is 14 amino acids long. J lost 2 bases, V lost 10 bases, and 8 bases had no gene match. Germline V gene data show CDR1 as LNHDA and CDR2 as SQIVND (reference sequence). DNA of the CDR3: TGTGCCACCGCAGCTAGCGGCCCCTACAATGAGCAGTTCTTC. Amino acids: CATAASGPYNEQFF.

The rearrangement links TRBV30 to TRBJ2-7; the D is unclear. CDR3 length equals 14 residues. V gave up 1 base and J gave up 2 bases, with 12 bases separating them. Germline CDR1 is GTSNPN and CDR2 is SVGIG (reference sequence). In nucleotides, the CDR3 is TGTGCCTGGAGTGCTGCAGGATTCCCCTACGAGCAGTACTTC. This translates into CAWSAAGFPYEQYF.

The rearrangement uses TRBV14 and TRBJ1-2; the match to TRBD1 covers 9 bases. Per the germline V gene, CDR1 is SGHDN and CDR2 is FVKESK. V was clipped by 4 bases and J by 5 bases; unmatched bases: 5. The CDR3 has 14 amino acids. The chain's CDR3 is CASSPGQGPYGYTF. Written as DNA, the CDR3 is TGTGCCAGCAGCCCAGGACAGGGGCCTTATGGCTACACCTTC.

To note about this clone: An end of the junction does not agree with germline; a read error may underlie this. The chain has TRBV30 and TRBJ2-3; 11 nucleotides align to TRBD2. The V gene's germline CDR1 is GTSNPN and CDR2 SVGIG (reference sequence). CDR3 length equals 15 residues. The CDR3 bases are TGTGCCTGGAGTGTACGACTAGCGGGGTCAGATACGCAATATTTT. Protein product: CAWSVRLAGSDTQYF. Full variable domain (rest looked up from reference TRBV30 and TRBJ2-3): SQTIHQWPATLVQPVGSPLSLECTVEGTSNPNLYWYRQAAGRGLQLLFYSVGIGQISSEVPQNLSASRPQDRQFILSSKKLLLSDSGFYLCAWSVRLAGSDTQYFGPGTRLTVL.

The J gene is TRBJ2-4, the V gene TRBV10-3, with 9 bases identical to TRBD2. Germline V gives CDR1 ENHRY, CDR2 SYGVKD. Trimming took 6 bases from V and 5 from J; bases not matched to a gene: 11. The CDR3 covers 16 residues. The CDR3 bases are TGTGCCATCAGCCCCGAAATAGCGGGAGTGGAAAACATTCAGTACTTC. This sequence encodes CAISPEIAGVENIQYF.

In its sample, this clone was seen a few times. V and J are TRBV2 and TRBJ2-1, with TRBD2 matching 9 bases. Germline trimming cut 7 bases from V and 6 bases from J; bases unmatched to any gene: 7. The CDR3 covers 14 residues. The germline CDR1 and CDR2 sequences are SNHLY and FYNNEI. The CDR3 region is CASTWTSATNEQFF. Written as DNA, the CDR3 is TGTGCCAGCACGTGGACTAGCGCGACCAATGAGCAGTTCTTC.

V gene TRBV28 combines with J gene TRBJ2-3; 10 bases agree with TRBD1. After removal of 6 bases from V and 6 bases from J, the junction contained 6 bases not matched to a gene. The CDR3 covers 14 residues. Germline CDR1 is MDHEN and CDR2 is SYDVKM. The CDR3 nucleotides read TGTGCCAGCAGACCCGGGACAGGGGTTGATACGCAGTATTTT. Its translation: CASRPGTGVDTQYF.

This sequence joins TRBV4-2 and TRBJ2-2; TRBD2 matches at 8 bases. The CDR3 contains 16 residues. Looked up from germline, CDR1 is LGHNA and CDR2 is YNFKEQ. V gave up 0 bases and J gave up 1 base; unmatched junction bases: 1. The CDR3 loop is CASSQELAGNTGELFF. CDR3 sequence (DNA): TGTGCCAGCAGCCAAGAGCTAGCGGGGAACACCGGGGAGCTGTTTTTT.

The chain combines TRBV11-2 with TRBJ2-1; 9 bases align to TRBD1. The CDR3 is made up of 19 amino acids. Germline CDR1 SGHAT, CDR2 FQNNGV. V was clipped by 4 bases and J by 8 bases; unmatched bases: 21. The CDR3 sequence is CASSSILARGGQGGDEQFF. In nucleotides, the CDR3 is TGTGCCAGCAGCTCGATCCTCGCTAGGGGGGGACAGGGAGGTGATGAGCAGTTCTTC.

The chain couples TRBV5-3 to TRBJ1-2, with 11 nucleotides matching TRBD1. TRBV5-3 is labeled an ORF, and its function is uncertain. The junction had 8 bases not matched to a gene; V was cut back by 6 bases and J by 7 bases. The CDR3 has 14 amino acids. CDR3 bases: TGTGCCAGAATAGGGACAGGGGGGAAAGGTGGCTACACCTTC. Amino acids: CARIGTGGKGGYTF.

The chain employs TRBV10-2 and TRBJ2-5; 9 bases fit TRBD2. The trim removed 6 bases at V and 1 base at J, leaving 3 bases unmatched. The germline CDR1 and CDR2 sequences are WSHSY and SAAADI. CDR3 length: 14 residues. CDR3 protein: CASRTSGTQETQYF. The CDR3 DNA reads TGCGCCAGCAGGACTAGCGGAACCCAAGAGACCCAGTACTTC.

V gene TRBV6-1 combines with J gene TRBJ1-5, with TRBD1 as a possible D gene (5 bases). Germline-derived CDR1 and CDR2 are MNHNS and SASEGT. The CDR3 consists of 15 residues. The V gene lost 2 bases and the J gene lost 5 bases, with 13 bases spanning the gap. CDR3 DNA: TGTGCCAGCAGTGAATCCGGGGGACTGTATCAGCCCCAGCATTTT. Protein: CASSESGGLYQPQHF.

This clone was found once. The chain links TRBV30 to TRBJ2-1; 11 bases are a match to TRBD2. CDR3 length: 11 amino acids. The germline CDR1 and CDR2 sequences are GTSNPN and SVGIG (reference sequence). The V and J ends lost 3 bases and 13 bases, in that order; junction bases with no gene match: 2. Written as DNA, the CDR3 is TGTGCCTGGAGCCTAGCGGGAGGACAGTTCTTC. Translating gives CAWSLAGGQFF.

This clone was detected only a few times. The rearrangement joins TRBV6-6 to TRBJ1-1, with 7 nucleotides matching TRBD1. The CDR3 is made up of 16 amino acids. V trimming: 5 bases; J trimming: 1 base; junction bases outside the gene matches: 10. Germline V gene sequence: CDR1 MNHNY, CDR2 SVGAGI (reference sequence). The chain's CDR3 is CASSRREGAGNTEAFF. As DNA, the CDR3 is TGTGCCAGCAGTCGCCGGGAGGGGGCTGGGAACACTGAAGCTTTCTTT.

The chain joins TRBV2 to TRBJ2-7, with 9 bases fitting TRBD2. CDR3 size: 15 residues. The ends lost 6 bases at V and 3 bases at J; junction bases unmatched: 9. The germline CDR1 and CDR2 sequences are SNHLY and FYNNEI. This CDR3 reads CASSPIAGVGYEQYF. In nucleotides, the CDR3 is TGTGCCAGCAGCCCAATAGCGGGAGTGGGCTACGAGCAGTACTTC.

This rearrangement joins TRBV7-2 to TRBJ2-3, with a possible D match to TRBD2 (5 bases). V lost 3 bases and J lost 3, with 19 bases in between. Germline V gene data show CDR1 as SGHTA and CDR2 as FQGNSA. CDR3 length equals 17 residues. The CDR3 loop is CASSFLRGRGWTDTQYF. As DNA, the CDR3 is TGTGCCAGCAGCTTCCTGCGAGGGAGAGGTTGGACAGATACGCAGTATTTT.

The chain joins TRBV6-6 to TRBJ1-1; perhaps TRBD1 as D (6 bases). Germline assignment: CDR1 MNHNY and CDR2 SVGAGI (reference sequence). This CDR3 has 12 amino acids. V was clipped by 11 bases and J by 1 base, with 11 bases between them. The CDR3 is CALGGANTEAFF. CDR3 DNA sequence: TGTGCCCTCGGGGGGGCGAACACTGAAGCTTTCTTT.

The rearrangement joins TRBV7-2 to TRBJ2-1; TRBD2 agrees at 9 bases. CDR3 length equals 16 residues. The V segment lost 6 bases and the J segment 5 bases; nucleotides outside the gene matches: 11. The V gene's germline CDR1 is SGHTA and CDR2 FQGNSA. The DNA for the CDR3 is TGTGCCAGCAGGGGCACCGGGACTAGCCTTCACAATGAGCAGTTCTTC. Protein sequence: CASRGTGTSLHNEQFF. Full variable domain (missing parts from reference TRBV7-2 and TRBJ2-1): GAGVSQSPSNKVTEKGKDVELRCDPISGHTALYWYRQSLGQGLEFLIYFQGNSAPDKSGLPSDRFSAERTGGSVSTLTIQRTQQEDSAVYLCASRGTGTSLHNEQFFGPGTRLTVL.

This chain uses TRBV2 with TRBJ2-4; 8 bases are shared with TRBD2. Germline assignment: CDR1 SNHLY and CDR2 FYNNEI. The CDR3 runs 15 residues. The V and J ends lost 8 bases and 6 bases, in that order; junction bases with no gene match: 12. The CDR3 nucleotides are TGTGCCAGCGTGCGGGGGGACTCCCGAGGAAACATTCAGTACTTC. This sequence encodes CASVRGDSRGNIQYF. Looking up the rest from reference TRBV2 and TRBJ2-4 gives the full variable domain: EPEVTQTPSHQVTQMGQEVILRCVPISNHLYFYWYRQILGQKVEFLVSFYNNEISEKSEIFDDQFSVERPDGSNFTLKIRSTKLEDSAMYFCASVRGDSRGNIQYFGAGTRLSVL.

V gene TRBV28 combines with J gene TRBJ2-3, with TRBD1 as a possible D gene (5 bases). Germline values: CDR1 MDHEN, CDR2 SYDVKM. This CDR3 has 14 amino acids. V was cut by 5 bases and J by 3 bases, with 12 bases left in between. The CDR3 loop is CASSLVSGTDTQYF. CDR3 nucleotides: TGTGCCAGCAGTCTGGTGTCAGGGACAGATACGCAGTATTTT.

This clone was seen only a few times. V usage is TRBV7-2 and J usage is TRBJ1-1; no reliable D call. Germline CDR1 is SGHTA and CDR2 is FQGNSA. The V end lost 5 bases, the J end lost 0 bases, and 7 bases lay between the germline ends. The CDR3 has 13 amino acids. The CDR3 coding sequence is TGTGCCAGCAGCCTCTTTATGAACACTGAAGCTTTCTTT. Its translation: CASSLFMNTEAFF.

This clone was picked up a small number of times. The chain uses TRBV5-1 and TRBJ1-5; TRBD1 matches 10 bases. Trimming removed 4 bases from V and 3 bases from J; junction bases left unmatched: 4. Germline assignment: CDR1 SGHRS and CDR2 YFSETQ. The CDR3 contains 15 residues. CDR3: CASSIGTGVNQPQHF. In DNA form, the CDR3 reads TGCGCCAGCAGCATCGGGACAGGGGTCAATCAGCCCCAGCATTTT.

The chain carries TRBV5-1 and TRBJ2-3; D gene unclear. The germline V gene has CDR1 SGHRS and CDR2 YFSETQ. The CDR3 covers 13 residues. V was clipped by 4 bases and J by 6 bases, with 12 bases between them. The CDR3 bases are TGCGCCAGCAGCGACCCCCCGGAGGATACGCAGTATTTT. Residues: CASSDPPEDTQYF.

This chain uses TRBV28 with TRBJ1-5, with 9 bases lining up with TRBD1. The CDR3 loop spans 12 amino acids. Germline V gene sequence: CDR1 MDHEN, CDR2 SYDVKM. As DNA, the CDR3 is TGTGGTTTGGGGACAGGGCATCAGCCCCAGCATTTT. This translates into CGLGTGHQPQHF.

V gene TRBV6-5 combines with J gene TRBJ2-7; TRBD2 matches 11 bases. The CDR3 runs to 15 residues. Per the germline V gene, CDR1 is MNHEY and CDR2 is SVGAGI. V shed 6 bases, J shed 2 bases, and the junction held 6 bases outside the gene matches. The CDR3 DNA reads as TGTGCCAGCAGAGCCGGGACTAGCGGAGCCTACGAGCAGTACTTC. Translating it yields CASRAGTSGAYEQYF.

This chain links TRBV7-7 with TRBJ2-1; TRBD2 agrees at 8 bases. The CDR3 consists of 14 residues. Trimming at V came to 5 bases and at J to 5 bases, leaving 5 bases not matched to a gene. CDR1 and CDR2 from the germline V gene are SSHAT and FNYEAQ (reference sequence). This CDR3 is CASSTGGPNNEQFF. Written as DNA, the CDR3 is TGTGCCAGCAGCACGGGAGGGCCGAACAATGAGCAGTTCTTC.

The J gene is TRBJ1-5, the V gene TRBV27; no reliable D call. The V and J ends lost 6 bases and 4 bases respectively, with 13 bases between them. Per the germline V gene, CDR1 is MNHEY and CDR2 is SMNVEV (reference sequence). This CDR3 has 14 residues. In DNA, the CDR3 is TGTGCCAGCAGCCAATCTCGGGGTAATCAGCCCCAGCATTTT. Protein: CASSQSRGNQPQHF.

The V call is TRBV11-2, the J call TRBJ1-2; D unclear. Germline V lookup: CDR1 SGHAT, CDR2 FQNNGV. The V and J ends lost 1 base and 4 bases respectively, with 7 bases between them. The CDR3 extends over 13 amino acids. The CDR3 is CASSLVQSYGYTF. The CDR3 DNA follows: TGTGCCAGCAGCTTAGTACAGTCCTATGGCTACACCTTC.

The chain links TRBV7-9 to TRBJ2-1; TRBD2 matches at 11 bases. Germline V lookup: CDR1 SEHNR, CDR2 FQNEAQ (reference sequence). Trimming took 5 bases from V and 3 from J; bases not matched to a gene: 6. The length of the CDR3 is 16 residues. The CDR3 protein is CASSPRTSGLYNEQFF. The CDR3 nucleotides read TGTGCCAGCAGCCCCCGGACTAGCGGGCTCTACAATGAGCAGTTCTTC.

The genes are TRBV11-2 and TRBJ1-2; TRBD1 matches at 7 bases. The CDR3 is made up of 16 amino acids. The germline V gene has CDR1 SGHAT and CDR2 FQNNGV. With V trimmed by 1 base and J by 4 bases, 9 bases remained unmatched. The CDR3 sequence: CASSLGLVTGSYGYTF. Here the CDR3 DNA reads TGTGCCAGCAGCTTAGGGCTAGTGACAGGGTCCTATGGCTACACCTTC. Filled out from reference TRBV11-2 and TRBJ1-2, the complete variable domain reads EAGVAQSPRYKIIEKRQSVAFWCNPISGHATLYWYQQILGQGPKLLIQFQNNGVVDDSQLPKDRFSAERLKGVDSTLKIQPAKLEDSAVYLCASSLGLVTGSYGYTFGSGTRLTVV.

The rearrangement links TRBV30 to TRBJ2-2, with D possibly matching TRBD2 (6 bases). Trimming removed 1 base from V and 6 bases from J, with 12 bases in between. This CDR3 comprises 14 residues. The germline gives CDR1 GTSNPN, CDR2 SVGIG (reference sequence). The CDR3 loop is CAWSAGGNAGELFF. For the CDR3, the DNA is TGTGCCTGGAGTGCTGGAGGGAATGCCGGGGAGCTGTTTTTT.

In nucleotides, the CDR3 is TGTGCCATCAGTACAGGGTGGGAGCAGTACTTC. This gives the protein CAISTGWEQYF. The chain has TRBV10-3 and TRBJ2-7, with a tentative D call TRBD1 (6 bases). V was trimmed by 5 bases and J by 7 bases, leaving 9 bases between them. This CDR3 region has 11 residues. Germline CDR1 ENHRY, CDR2 SYGVKD.